This TCR beta chain was captured by sequencing in a study of PD-1 blockade in mismatch repair-deficient tumors (TCRdb year 2017). Background on the whole study: Between September 2013 and 2016, the trial enrolled 86 consecutive patients with over 10 mismatch repair-deficient cancer types, every one of whom had been previously treated and was progressing. Deep sequencing of TCR CDR3 regions was used to track tumor-associated T cell clones in peripheral blood of patients responding to PD-1 blockade.

Mismatch repair deficiency was established in every enrolled patient by polymerase chain reaction or immunohistochemistry. TCR sequencing was performed for a few patients who responded to pembrolizumab therapy. The phase II trial prospectively evaluated PD-1 blockade with pembrolizumab in advanced mismatch repair-deficient cancers, independent of tissue of origin. Serial peripheral blood T cell samples were collected before and at multiple times after starting PD-1 blockade. Blood sampling times were reported as weeks after the first pembrolizumab dose. Library generation was performed with the immunoSEQ multiplex PCR assay. TCRdb's version of the immuneACCESS table is confined to in-frame rearrangements and falls short of the full clone set. An unresolved V gene accounts for under half of the shortfall where checked; the remainder is of unknown origin. The sample table records some 48,000 clones; around 85% of these occur just once. The ten most abundant clones make up about 8% of the sample.

The V and J ends are trimmed by 0 bases and 4 bases, leaving 3 bases between them. The CDR3 has 12 amino acids, counting the end cysteine and phenylalanine. Only CDR3 DNA remains: 36 bases, in frame from the first base. Looking up the germline V gene yields CDR1 SGHDT and CDR2 YYEEEE. What the research found in general, with its limitations: Tumor-resident clones, often undetectable in blood before treatment, expanded rapidly after pembrolizumab and then contracted, generally before radiologic responses.

This clone was seen just once. Its antigen specificity is not known. No much larger clone exists at a distance of one base, and base qualities are not known. This specimen was peripheral blood, taken 20 weeks after starting pembrolizumab. The chain is encoded by TRBV5-6 joined to TRBJ2-3; no D gene can be assigned with confidence. The source of this sequence is an adult with mismatch repair-deficient cancer. The nucleotide sequence is TGTGCCAGCAGCTTGGTGGCAGATACGCAGTATTTT. Its protein reads: CASSLVADTQYF.